One sample yielded the 23 T cell receptor beta chains listed below, sequenced in a study of patients and donors after allogeneic stem cell transplantation. In TCRdb, the RT-PCR reads were re-called with MiXCR into one record per CDR3 protein. This sample yields some 200,000 distinct CDR3 sequences, of which around 41% are seen a single time; approximately 32% belongs to the top ten. The material sequenced was blood, either unsorted or a sorted T cell fraction (not recorded which). The receptors originated from a human donor who was either an allogeneic HSCT recipient or a stem cell or donor lymphocyte infusion donor (not recorded which). It is not recorded whose cells these are; they may come from a transplant donor.

This clonotype was seen only a few times. The chain carries TRBV20-1 and TRBJ1-6, with 7 nucleotides matching TRBD1. The CDR3 spans 17 residues. CDR1 DFQATT and CDR2 SNEGSKA come from the germline V gene (reference sequence). Losses at the gene ends were 6 bases for V and 0 bases for J; bases not matched to a gene: 11. This chain's CDR3 is CSAYPLQGSSYNSPLHF. The CDR3 DNA follows: TGCAGTGCCTACCCCCTACAGGGGAGCTCCTATAATTCACCCCTCCACTTT.

The chain employs TRBV20-1 and TRBJ2-7, with 13 positions matching TRBD2. Germline V CDR1 and CDR2: DFQATT, SNEGSKA (reference sequence). Trimming removed 6 bases from V and 3 bases from J; junction bases left unmatched: 2. This CDR3 is built from 13 residues. The CDR3 sequence: CSARTSGGYEQYF. CDR3 sequence (DNA): TGCAGTGCCCGGACTAGCGGGGGCTACGAGCAGTACTTC.

V usage is TRBV24-1 and J usage is TRBJ2-1; 7 bases line up with TRBD2. Germline assignment: CDR1 KGHDR and CDR2 SFDVKD. V was clipped by 3 bases and J by 8 bases; unmatched bases: 9. The CDR3 consists of 15 residues. CDR3 loop: CATSDRAGRMDEQFF. In nucleotides, the CDR3 is TGTGCCACCAGTGATAGAGCGGGAAGGATGGATGAGCAGTTCTTC.

This rearrangement joins TRBV6-2 or TRBV6-3 to TRBJ1-4; 7 nucleotides align to TRBD1. The CDR3 contains 17 residues. The germline V gene encodes CDR1 MNHEY and CDR2 SVGEGT. Trimming removed 4 bases from V and 8 bases from J; junction bases left unmatched: 16. The CDR3 is CASSLPVLQGRDEKLFF. CDR3 nucleotide sequence: TGTGCCAGCAGTTTACCCGTCCTACAGGGGAGAGACGAAAAACTGTTTTTT.

The chain carries TRBV4-3 and TRBJ2-5; D is unresolved. The CDR3 spans 12 residues. Trimming took 10 bases from V and 1 from J, leaving 10 bases between them. Germline CDR1 is LGHNA and CDR2 is YSLEER. CDR3 sequence: CANDPFQETQYF. CDR3 in DNA: TGCGCCAACGACCCTTTCCAAGAGACCCAGTACTTC.

The J gene is TRBJ2-3, the V gene TRBV29-1; 8 bases fit TRBD2. CDR3 size: 14 residues. In germline, CDR1 is SQVTM, CDR2 ANQGSEA. After removal of 1 base from V and 3 bases from J, the junction contained 3 bases not matched to a gene. Here the CDR3 DNA reads TGCAGCGTTGAAGGGACTAGCAGGACAGATACGCAGTATTTT. Its translation: CSVEGTSRTDTQYF.

The genes are TRBV6-2 or TRBV6-3 and TRBJ1-1; D is possibly TRBD1 (6 bases). V lost 11 bases and J 3 bases, leaving 16 bases between the germline ends. The CDR3 contains 13 residues. The germline gives CDR1 MNHEY, CDR2 SVGEGT. The CDR3 DNA reads TGTGCCGGGCAGGACAGTAAGGACACTGAAGCTTTCTTT. This encodes CAGQDSKDTEAFF.

The V gene is TRBV20-1, the J gene TRBJ2-1, with D possibly TRBD2 on 5 matching bases. The CDR3 covers 17 residues. CDR1 is DFQATT, CDR2 SNEGSKA, per germline (reference sequence). V shed 1 base and J shed 6 bases, with 22 bases lying between them. The CDR3 is CSARVWITRNWGNEQFF. The CDR3 DNA follows: TGCAGTGCTAGAGTTTGGATAACTAGGAATTGGGGCAATGAGCAGTTCTTC.

This chain links TRBV29-1 with TRBJ1-2; D is undetermined. The length of the CDR3 is 13 residues. Deletions cut 4 bases from V and 3 bases from J, with 12 bases between. CDR1 is SQVTM and CDR2 is ANQGSEA in the germline V gene. CDR3 sequence: CSVAPLGDYGYTF. The DNA of the CDR3 is TGCAGCGTTGCTCCCCTCGGGGACTATGGCTACACCTTC.

This clonotype showed up just a few times. The J gene is TRBJ1-6, the V gene TRBV15, with TRBD1 matching over 11 bases. Germline V CDR1 and CDR2: LNHNV, YYDKDF (reference sequence). CDR3 length: 18 residues. V was clipped by 1 base and J by 6 bases; unmatched bases: 8. CDR3 DNA sequence: TGTGCCACCAGCAGAGGAAATATGGGACAGGGGGTTAATTCACCCCTCCACTTT. As protein: CATSRGNMGQGVNSPLHF.

This clonotype showed up just a few times. The genes are TRBV2 and TRBJ1-1; D gene uncertain. Germline V gene data show CDR1 as SNHLY and CDR2 as FYNNEI. This CDR3 contains 12 residues. V lost 3 bases and J 2 bases, leaving 4 bases between the germline ends. The CDR3 loop reads CASSDINTEAFF. The CDR3, as DNA: TGTGCCAGCAGTGACATAAACACTGAAGCTTTCTTT.

The chain carries TRBV9 and TRBJ2-7; weak D call: TRBD1 (5 bases). Germline loops: CDR1 SGDLS, CDR2 YYNGEE. This CDR3 comprises 14 residues. Trimming took 4 bases from V and 5 from J, leaving 16 bases between them. This CDR3 is CASSISGAVDEQYF. CDR3 DNA: TGTGCCAGCAGCATATCTGGGGCAGTAGACGAGCAGTACTTC.

This clonotype was counted once. The chain uses TRBV20-1 and TRBJ2-2; D uncertain. Trimming shortened V by 6 bases and J by 7 bases, and 15 bases separated the two germline ends. There are 13 residues in the CDR3. The germline gives CDR1 DFQATT, CDR2 SNEGSKA (reference sequence). DNA for the CDR3: TGCAGTGCCTATGGGAAGGGTGACGGGGAGCTGTTTTTT. Its protein is CSAYGKGDGELFF.

This chain joins TRBV5-5 and TRBJ2-7; a weak D match, TRBD2 (5 bases). The V and J ends lost 0 bases and 0 bases respectively, with 10 bases between them. The CDR3 runs 15 residues. Germline V gene lookup returns CDR1 SGHKS and CDR2 YYEKEE (reference sequence). The CDR3 coding sequence is TGTGCCAGCAGCTTGGGACTACCGAGCTCCTACGAGCAGTACTTC. Protein: CASSLGLPSSYEQYF.

V and J are TRBV7-2 and TRBJ1-4; D is possibly TRBD1 (5 bases). Germline lookup yields CDR1 SGHTA and CDR2 FQGNSA. V was pared by 7 bases and J by 10 bases, with 22 bases between. The CDR3 has 15 residues. The CDR3 region has the DNA TGTGCCAGCACCCCAGTTAAGGGGACGGGGGGAAAACTGTTTTTT. Its protein product is CASTPVKGTGGKLFF.

The chain carries TRBV12-3 or TRBV12-4 and TRBJ2-5, with TRBD2 matching 7 bases. The J segment lost 5 bases and the V segment lost 3 bases, leaving 6 bases of the junction unmatched. CDR3 size: 14 residues. CDR3 loop: CASSFGGSEETQYF. The CDR3, as DNA: TGTGCCAGCAGTTTCGGCGGGAGTGAGGAGACCCAGTACTTC.

The rearrangement links TRBV9 to TRBJ1-1, with no clear D. The CDR3 loop spans 14 amino acids. V lost 0 bases, J lost 2 bases, and 8 bases lay in between. Germline V gene data show CDR1 as SGDLS and CDR2 as YYNGEE. The CDR3 here is CASSVVEGNTEAFF. In nucleotides, the CDR3 is TGTGCCAGCAGCGTAGTCGAGGGTAACACTGAAGCTTTCTTT. The whole variable domain, remainder taken from reference TRBV9 and TRBJ1-1, is DSGVTQTPKHLITATGQRVTLRCSPRSGDLSVYWYQQSLDQGLQFLIQYYNGEERAKGNILERFSAQQFPDLHSELNLSSLELGDSALYFCASSVVEGNTEAFFGQGTRLTVV.

This chain links TRBV6-6 with TRBJ1-5; D uncertain. Trimming pared 7 bases from V and 2 bases from J, leaving 12 bases between. Germline CDR1 and CDR2: MNHNY and SVGAGI (reference sequence). The CDR3 runs to 14 residues. The CDR3 sequence: CASIRPGGNQPQHF. Here the CDR3 DNA reads TGTGCCAGCATCCGCCCGGGAGGCAATCAGCCCCAGCATTTT.

The gene calls are TRBV7-6 and TRBJ1-1, with D unclear. V lost 1 base and J 0 bases, leaving 6 bases between the germline ends. The CDR3 is 14 residues long. CDR1 is SGHVS and CDR2 is FNYEAQ in the germline V gene. The CDR3 DNA reads TGTGCCAGCAGCTTAGGACGGTTGAACACTGAAGCTTTCTTT. Translating it yields CASSLGRLNTEAFF.

The chain has TRBV12-3 or TRBV12-4 and TRBJ2-7, with D unclear. The CDR3 has 12 amino acids. Trimming shortened V by 6 bases and J by 0 bases, and 6 bases separated the two germline ends. CDR3 amino acids: CASSSISYEQYF. CDR3 sequence (DNA): TGTGCCAGCAGCTCAATCTCCTACGAGCAGTACTTC.

This clonotype has more than one count but fewer than ten. The chain combines TRBV5-1 with TRBJ1-3; 7 bases are a match to TRBD1. This CDR3 spans 16 amino acids. V shed 4 bases and J 0 bases; nucleotides not matched to a gene: 7. Germline V lookup: CDR1 SGHRS, CDR2 YFSETQ. This CDR3 is CASSTSGQSSGNTIYF. The CDR3 bases are TGCGCCAGCAGCACTTCGGGACAGTCCTCTGGAAACACCATATATTTT.

The CDR3 DNA follows: TGTGCCAGCAGAGTAACAGGGACATCCTACGAGCAGTACTTC. Its translation is CASRVTGTSYEQYF. This chain uses TRBV28 with TRBJ2-7, with a tentative D call TRBD1 (6 bases). Trimming removed 6 bases from V and 1 base from J, with 13 bases in between. Germline V lookup: CDR1 MDHEN, CDR2 SYDVKM. The length of the CDR3 is 14 residues.

The rearrangement uses TRBV6-5 and TRBJ1-5; 12 bases line up with TRBD1. Germline V gene sequence: CDR1 MNHEY, CDR2 SVGAGI. CDR3 length: 15 amino acids. V dropped 4 bases and J dropped 7; count of bases not matched to a gene: 5. The CDR3 is CASSSGTGGRQPQHF. The CDR3, as DNA: TGTGCCAGCAGTTCCGGGACAGGGGGCAGACAGCCCCAGCATTTT.